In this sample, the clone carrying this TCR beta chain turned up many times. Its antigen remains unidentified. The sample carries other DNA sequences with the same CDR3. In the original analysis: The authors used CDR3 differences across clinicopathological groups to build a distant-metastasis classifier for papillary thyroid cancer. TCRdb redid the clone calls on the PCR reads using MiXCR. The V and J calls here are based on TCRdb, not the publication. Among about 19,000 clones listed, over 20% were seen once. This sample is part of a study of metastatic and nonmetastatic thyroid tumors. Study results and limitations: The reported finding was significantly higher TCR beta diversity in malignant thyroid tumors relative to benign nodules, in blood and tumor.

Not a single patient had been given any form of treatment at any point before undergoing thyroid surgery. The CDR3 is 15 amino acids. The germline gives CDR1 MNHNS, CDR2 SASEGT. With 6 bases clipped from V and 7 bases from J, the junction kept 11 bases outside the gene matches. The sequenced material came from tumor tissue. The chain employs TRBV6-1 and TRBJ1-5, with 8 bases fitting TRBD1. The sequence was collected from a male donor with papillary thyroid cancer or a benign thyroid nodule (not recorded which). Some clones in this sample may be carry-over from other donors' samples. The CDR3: CASRRSDRGNQPQHF. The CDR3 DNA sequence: TGTGCCAGCAGACGATCCGACAGGGGAAACCAGCCCCAGCATTTT.